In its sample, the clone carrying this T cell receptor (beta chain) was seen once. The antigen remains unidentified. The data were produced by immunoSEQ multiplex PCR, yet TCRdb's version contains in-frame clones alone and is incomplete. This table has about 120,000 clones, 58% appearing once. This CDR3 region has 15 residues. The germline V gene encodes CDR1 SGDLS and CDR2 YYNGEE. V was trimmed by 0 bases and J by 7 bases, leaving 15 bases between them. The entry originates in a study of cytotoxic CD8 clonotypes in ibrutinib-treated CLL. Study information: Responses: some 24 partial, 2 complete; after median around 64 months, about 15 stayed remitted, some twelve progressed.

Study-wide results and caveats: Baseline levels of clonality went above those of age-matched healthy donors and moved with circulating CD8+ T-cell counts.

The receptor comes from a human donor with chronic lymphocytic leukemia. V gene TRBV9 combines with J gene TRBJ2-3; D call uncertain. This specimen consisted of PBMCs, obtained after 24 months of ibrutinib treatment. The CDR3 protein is CASSVGVLPSHTQYF. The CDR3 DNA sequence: TGTGCCAGCAGCGTAGGAGTTCTCCCGTCCCATACGCAGTATTTT.